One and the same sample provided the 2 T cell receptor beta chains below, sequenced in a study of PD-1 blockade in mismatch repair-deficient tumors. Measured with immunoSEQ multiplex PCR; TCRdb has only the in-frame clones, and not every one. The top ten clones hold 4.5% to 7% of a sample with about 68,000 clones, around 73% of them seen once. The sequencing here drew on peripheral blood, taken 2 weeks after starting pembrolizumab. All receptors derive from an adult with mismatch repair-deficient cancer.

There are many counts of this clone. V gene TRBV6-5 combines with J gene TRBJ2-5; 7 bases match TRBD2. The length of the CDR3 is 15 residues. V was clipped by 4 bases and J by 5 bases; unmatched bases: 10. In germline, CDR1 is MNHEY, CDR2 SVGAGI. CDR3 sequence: CASSLGSGLRETQYF. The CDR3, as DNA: TGTGCCAGCAGTTTGGGTAGCGGGCTTCGGGAGACCCAGTACTTC.

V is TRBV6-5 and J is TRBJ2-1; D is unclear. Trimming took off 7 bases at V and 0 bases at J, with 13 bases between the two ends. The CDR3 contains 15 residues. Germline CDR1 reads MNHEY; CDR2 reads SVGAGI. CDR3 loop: CASKGSVPSYNEQFF. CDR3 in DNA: TGTGCCAGCAAAGGAAGCGTCCCCTCCTACAATGAGCAGTTCTTC.